This paragraph reports one TCR beta chain. This CDR3 is built from 13 residues. Germline V gene sequence: CDR1 SGHDT, CDR2 YYEEEE. Trimming pared 1 base from V and 5 bases from J, leaving 7 bases between. TCRdb itself ran the 5' RACE reads through MiXCR, one entry per CDR3 protein. The sample has fewer than 300,000 distinct CDR3 sequences; over 15% are singletons. These data come from a study of T-cell memory formation after mild COVID-19. The J gene is TRBJ1-5, the V gene TRBV5-6; D remains ambiguous. Sequenced sample: PBMCs or a T cell subset sorted from them (not recorded which). This TCR derives from a man between 18 and 35 years old who had mild COVID-19 (a few samples of this study predate the infection). Cell type and time point are not known. CDR3 nucleotide sequence: TGTGCCAGCAGCTTGTCCTGGGATCAGCCCCAGCATTTT. Its protein product is CASSLSWDQPQHF.